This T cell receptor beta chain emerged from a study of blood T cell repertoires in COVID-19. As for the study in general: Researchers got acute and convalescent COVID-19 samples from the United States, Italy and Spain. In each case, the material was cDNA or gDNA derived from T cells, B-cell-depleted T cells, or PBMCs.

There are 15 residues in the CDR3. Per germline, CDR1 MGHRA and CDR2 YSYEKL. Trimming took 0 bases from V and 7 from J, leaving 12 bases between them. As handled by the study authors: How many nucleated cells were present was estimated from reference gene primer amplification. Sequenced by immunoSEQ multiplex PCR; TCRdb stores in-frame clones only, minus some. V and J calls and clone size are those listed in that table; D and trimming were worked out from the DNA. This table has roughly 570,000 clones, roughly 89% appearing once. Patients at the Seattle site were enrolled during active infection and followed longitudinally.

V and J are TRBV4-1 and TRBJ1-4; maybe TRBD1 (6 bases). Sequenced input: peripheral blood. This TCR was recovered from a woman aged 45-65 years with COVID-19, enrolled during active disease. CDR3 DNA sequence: TGCGCCAGCAGCCAAGAGGGGGGGCGCGGTGAAAAACTGTTTTTT. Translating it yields CASSQEGGRGEKLFF.